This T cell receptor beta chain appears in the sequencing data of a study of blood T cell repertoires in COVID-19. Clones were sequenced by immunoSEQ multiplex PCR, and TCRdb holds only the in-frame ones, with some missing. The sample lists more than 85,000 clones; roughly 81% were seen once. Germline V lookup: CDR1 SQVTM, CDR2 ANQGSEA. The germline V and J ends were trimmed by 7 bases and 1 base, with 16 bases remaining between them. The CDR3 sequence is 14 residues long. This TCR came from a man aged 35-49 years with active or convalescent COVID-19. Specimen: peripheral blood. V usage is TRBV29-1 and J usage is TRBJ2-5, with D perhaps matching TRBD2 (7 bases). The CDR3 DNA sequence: TGCAGCGCCCGGGGAAGGGGGGGCCAAGAGACCCAGTACTTC. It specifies CSARGRGGQETQYF.